Sequencing of this T cell receptor beta chain was carried out in a study of blood T cell repertoires in COVID-19. Trimming shortened V by 0 bases and J by 3 bases, and 10 bases separated the two germline ends. The CDR3 runs to 14 residues. Looked up from germline, CDR1 is GTSNPN and CDR2 is SVGIG (reference sequence). Per the authors' pipeline: Amplification of reference gene primers was used by the study to estimate nucleated cell counts. TCRdb's table, derived via immunoSEQ multiplex PCR, lists solely in-frame clones and lacks some. From that table come the V and J calls and clone size; the DNA was used to work out D and trimming. This sample carries 180,000 or so clones, about 90% of them seen once, and the ten largest clones take around 1.2%.

The chain employs TRBV30 and TRBJ2-3, with TRBD2 as a possible D gene (6 bases). The TCR sequence derives from a human donor with acute COVID-19. The donor label of this sample is uncertain. Sequences were obtained from PBMCs or T cells enriched from blood (not recorded which). The CDR3 nucleotides are TGTGCCTGGAGTGTAGAGGGAGGTACAGATACGCAGTATTTT. Amino acids: CAWSVEGGTDTQYF. The full variable domain, rest sourced from reference TRBV30 and TRBJ2-3, is SQTIHQWPATLVQPVGSPLSLECTVEGTSNPNLYWYRQAAGRGLQLLFYSVGIGQISSEVPQNLSASRPQDRQFILSSKKLLLSDSGFYLCAWSVEGGTDTQYFGPGTRLTVL.